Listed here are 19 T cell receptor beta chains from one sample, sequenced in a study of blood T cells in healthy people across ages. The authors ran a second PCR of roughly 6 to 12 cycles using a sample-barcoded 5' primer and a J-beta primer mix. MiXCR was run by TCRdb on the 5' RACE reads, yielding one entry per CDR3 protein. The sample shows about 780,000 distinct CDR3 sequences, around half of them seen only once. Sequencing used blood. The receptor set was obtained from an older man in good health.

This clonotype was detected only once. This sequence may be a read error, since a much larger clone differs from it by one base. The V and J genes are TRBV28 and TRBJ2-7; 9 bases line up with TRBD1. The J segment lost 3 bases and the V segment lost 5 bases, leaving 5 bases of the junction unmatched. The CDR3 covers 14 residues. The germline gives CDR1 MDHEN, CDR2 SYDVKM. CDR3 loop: CASSADRGIYEQYF. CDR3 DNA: TGTGCCAGCAGTGCCGACAGGGGGATCTACGAGCAGTACTTC.

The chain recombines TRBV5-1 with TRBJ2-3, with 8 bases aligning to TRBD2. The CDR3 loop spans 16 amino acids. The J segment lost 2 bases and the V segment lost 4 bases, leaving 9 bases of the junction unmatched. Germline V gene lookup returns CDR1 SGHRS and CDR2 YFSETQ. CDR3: CASSTDLAGHTDTQYF. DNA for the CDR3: TGCGCCAGCAGCACCGACCTAGCGGGCCACACAGATACGCAGTATTTT.

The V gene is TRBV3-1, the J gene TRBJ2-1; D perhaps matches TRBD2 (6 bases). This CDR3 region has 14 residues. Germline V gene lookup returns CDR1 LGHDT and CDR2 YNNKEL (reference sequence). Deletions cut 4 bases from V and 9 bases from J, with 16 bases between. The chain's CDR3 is CASSPEGERSEQFF. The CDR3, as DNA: TGTGCCAGCAGCCCGGAGGGAGAGAGGAGTGAGCAGTTCTTC.

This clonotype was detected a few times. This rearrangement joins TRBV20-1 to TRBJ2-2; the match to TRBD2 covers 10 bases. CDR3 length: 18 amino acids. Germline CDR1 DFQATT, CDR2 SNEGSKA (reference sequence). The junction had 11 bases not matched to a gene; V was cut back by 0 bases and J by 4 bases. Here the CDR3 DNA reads TGCAGTGCTAGAGATCTGCTAGCGGGAGAGTTGAGCACCGGGGAGCTGTTTTTT. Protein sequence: CSARDLLAGELSTGELFF.

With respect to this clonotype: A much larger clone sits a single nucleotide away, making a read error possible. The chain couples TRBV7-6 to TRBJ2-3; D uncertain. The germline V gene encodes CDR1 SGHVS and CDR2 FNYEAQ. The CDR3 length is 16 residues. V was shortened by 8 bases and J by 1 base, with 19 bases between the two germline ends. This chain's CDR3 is CASSLTEAAGTDTQYF. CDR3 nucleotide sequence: TGTGCCAGCTCCCTGACCGAAGCAGCTGGCACAGATACGCAGTATTTT.

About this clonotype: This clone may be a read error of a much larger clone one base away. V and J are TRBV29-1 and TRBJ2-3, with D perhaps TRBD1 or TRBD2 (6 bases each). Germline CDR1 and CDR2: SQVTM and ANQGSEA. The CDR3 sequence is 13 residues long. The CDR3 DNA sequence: TGCAGCGTCAGGGGAGGTTTAACAGATATGCAGTATTTT. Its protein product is CSVRGGLTDMQYF.

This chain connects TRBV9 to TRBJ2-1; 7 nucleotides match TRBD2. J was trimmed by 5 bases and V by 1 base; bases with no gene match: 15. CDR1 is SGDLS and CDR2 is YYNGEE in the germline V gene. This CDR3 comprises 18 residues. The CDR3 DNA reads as TGTGCCAGCAGCGTATCGGGCACGGTGCGGGAGCAGAACAATGAGCAGTTCTTC. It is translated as CASSVSGTVREQNNEQFF.

Written as DNA, the CDR3 is TGCAGCGTTAAGGGGGGGGGCCTCACAGATACGCAGTATTTT. Its translation is CSVKGGGLTDTQYF. The V gene is TRBV29-1, the J gene TRBJ2-3; TRBD2 is a possible D gene (7 bases). The CDR3 is made up of 14 amino acids. Trimming took off 5 bases at V and 2 bases at J, with 14 bases between the two ends. Germline assignment: CDR1 SQVTM and CDR2 ANQGSEA.

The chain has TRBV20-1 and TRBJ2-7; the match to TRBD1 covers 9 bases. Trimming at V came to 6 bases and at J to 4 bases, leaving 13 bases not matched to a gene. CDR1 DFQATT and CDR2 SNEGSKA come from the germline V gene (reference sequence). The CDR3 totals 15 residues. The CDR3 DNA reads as TGCAGTGCCAATACCGGGACAGGGAACGCTTACGAGCAGTACTTC. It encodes CSANTGTGNAYEQYF.

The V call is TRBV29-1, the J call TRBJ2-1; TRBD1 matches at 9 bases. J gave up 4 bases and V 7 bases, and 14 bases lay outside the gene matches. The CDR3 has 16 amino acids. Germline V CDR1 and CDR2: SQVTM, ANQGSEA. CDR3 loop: CSAEGTGSIPYNEQFF. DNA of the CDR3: TGCAGCGCGGAGGGGACAGGGTCAATCCCTTACAATGAGCAGTTCTTC.

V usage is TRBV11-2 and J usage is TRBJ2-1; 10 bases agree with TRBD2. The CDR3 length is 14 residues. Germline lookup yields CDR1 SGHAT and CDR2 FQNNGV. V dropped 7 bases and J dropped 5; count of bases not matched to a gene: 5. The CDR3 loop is CASNGLAVHNEQFF. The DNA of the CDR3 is TGTGCCAGCAATGGACTAGCGGTACACAATGAGCAGTTCTTC. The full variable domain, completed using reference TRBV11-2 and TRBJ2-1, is EAGVAQSPRYKIIEKRQSVAFWCNPISGHATLYWYQQILGQGPKLLIQFQNNGVVDDSQLPKDRFSAERLKGVDSTLKIQPAKLEDSAVYLCASNGLAVHNEQFFGPGTRLTVL.

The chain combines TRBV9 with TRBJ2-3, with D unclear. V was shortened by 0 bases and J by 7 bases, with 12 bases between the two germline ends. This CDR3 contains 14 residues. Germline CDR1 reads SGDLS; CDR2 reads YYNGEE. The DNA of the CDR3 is TGTGCCAGCAGCGTAGTTGACCGTGCGAATACGCAGTATTTT. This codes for CASSVVDRANTQYF.

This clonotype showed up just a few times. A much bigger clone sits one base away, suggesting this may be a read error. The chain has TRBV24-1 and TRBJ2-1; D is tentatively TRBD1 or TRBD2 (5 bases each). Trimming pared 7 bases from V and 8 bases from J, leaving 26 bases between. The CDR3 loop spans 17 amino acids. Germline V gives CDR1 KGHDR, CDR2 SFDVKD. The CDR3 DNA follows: TGTGCCACCAGCTCCGAAGCCGGGACCAACCTAAGGGATGAGCAGTTCTTC. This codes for CATSSEAGTNLRDEQFF.

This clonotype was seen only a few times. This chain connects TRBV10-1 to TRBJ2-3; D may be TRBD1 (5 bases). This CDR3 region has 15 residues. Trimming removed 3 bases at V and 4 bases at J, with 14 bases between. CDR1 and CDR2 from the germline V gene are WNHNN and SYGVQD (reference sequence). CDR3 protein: CASSDPGQMADTQYF. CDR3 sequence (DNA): TGCGCCAGCAGTGACCCTGGACAAATGGCAGATACGCAGTATTTT.

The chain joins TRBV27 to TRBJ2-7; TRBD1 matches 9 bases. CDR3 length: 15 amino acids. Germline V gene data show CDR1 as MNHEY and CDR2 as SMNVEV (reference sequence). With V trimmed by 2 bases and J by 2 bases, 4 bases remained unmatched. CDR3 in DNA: TGTGCCAGCAGTTTAGGTTGGACAGGGGCCTACGAGCAGTACTTC. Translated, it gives CASSLGWTGAYEQYF.

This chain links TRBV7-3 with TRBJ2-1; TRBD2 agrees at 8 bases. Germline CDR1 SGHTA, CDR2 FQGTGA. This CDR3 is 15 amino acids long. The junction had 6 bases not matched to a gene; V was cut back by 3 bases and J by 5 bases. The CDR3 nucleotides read TGTGCCAGCAGCTTTATAGCGGGGACGAACAATGAGCAGTTCTTC. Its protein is CASSFIAGTNNEQFF.

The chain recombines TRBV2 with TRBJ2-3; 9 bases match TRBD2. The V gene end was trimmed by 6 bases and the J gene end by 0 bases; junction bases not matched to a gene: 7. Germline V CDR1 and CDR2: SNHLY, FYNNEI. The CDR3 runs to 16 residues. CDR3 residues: CASSRSGGTSTDTQYF. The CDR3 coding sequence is TGTGCCAGCAGCCGGAGCGGGGGGACTAGCACAGATACGCAGTATTTT.

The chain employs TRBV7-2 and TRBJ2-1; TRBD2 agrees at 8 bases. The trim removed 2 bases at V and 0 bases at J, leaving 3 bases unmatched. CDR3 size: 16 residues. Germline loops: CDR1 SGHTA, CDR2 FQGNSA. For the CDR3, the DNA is TGTGCCAGCAGCTTAACTGGACTAGCCTCCTACAATGAGCAGTTCTTC. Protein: CASSLTGLASYNEQFF. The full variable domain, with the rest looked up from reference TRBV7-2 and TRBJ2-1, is GAGVSQSPSNKVTEKGKDVELRCDPISGHTALYWYRQSLGQGLEFLIYFQGNSAPDKSGLPSDRFSAERTGGSVSTLTIQRTQQEDSAVYLCASSLTGLASYNEQFFGPGTRLTVL.

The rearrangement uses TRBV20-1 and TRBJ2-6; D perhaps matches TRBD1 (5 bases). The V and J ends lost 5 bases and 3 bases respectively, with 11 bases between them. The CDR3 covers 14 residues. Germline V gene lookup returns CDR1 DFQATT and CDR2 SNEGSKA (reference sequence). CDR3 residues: CSASPGFGANVLTF. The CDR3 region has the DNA TGCAGTGCTTCTCCAGGGTTTGGGGCCAACGTCCTGACTTTC.